What follows are 26 T cell receptor beta chains derived from one specimen sequenced in a study of CD8 T cells in ankylosing spondylitis (TCRdb year 2017). Broader findings and caveats from the paper: Blood from ankylosing spondylitis patients appeared to be characterized by a TCR beta motif made up of seven or eight highly homologous amino acid variants.

Libraries were prepared through 5' RACE. The listed sequencing device is Illumina HiSeq 2500. The public reads were reanalyzed by TCRdb: fastp trimming at Q25, MiXCR alignment, in-frame beta chains only. Each CDR3 protein gets just one entry, which takes the most common genes and DNA from the rows behind it. Within this sample are about 540,000 distinct CDR3 sequences, with 9.5% to 15% of them counted one time only. The ten largest clones capture around 6.8% of the sample. These receptors' targets are unknown. The source material was blood, either unsorted or a sorted T cell fraction (not recorded which). The source is a male donor with ankylosing spondylitis.

This clonotype was picked up a small number of times. The gene calls are TRBV20-1 and TRBJ2-3; 9 nucleotides line up with TRBD2. This CDR3 is 18 amino acids long. V trimming: 5 bases; J trimming: 3 bases; junction bases outside the gene matches: 18. The germline CDR1 and CDR2 sequences are DFQATT and SNEGSKA (reference sequence). Here the CDR3 reads CSAELPSSAGGVTDTQYF. CDR3 nucleotide sequence: TGCAGTGCTGAGCTCCCTTCTAGCGCGGGAGGGGTGACAGATACGCAGTATTTT.

V gene TRBV18 combines with J gene TRBJ2-3; D call uncertain. Germline CDR1 reads KGHSH; CDR2 reads LQKENI. Trimming shortened V by 3 bases and J by 2 bases, and 9 bases separated the two germline ends. The CDR3 loop spans 14 amino acids. CDR3 DNA sequence: TGTGCCAGCTCACCTGAGACAAACACAGATACGCAGTATTTT. Amino acids: CASSPETNTDTQYF.

This clonotype was observed at least ten times. The J gene is TRBJ2-2, the V gene TRBV3-1; 9 bases map to TRBD1. The CDR3 is made up of 15 amino acids. The germline V gene encodes CDR1 LGHDT and CDR2 YNNKEL (reference sequence). The J segment lost 4 bases and the V segment lost 10 bases, leaving 10 bases of the junction unmatched. The CDR3 bases are TGTGCCACCCTTAGGACAGGGGCGACCACCGGGGAGCTGTTTTTT. Translation: CATLRTGATTGELFF.

This clonotype was observed many times. The chain couples TRBV6-1 to TRBJ1-1, with TRBD1 matching 7 bases. There are 14 residues in the CDR3. The V gene's germline CDR1 is MNHNS and CDR2 SASEGT. V lost 6 bases and J lost 0; bases outside the gene matches: 4. Here the CDR3 reads CASRTGQLNTEAFF. The CDR3 nucleotides are TGTGCCAGCAGAACGGGACAGTTGAACACTGAAGCTTTCTTT.

This clonotype came up a few times. The chain uses TRBV29-1 and TRBJ2-6; no definite D call. Germline CDR1 and CDR2: SQVTM and ANQGSEA. The CDR3 has 13 residues. The V and J ends lost 6 bases and 4 bases respectively, with 10 bases between them. This CDR3 reads CSVYKHGANVLTF. The CDR3 region has the DNA TGCAGCGTCTATAAACACGGGGCCAACGTCCTGACTTTC.

The V gene is TRBV20-1, the J gene TRBJ2-5; a possible D gene is TRBD2 (6 bases). With 3 bases removed from V and 3 bases from J, the gap between germline ends came to 8 bases. Germline lookup yields CDR1 DFQATT and CDR2 SNEGSKA (reference sequence). The CDR3 totals 12 residues. DNA for the CDR3: TGCAGTGCTAGCGGCGGGAAAGAGACCCAGTACTTC. Translation: CSASGGKETQYF.

Only a few counts were recorded for this clonotype. This rearrangement joins TRBV6-2 or TRBV6-3 to TRBJ1-2, with D unclear. CDR1 and CDR2 from the germline V gene are MNHEY and SVGEGT. The germline V and J ends were trimmed by 6 bases and 6 bases, with 11 bases remaining between them. This CDR3 has 12 amino acids. CDR3 amino acids: CASRPSSHGYTF. In DNA, the CDR3 is TGTGCCAGCAGACCGTCTAGCCATGGCTACACCTTC.

The sample holds a few counts of this clonotype. The rearrangement joins TRBV5-1 to TRBJ1-3; D is perhaps TRBD1 (6 bases). The V and J ends lost 8 bases and 0 bases respectively, with 12 bases between them. Germline CDR1 SGHRS, CDR2 YFSETQ. The CDR3 contains 14 residues. CDR3 nucleotide sequence: TGCGCCAGTGCGGGAGGGGGCTCTGGAAACACCATATATTTT. It encodes CASAGGGSGNTIYF.

The V call is TRBV19, the J call TRBJ2-1; TRBD2 matches 10 bases. Unmatched junction bases numbered 9, after V lost 3 bases and J lost 7 bases. The germline V gene encodes CDR1 LNHDA and CDR2 SQIVND (reference sequence). The CDR3 consists of 16 residues. The CDR3 protein is CASSIFVTSGINEQFF. For the CDR3, the DNA is TGTGCCAGTAGTATTTTCGTCACTAGCGGGATAAATGAGCAGTTCTTC.

This clonotype was picked up a small number of times. The gene calls are TRBV5-1 and TRBJ2-1; 7 bases align to TRBD1. This CDR3 has 11 residues. Germline CDR1 is SGHRS and CDR2 is YFSETQ. The V segment lost 4 bases and the J segment 10 bases; nucleotides outside the gene matches: 2. The CDR3 nucleotides read TGCGCCAGCAGCGGGGGACAGGAGCAGTTCTTC. Translation gives CASSGGQEQFF. The whole variable domain, filled in from reference TRBV5-1 and TRBJ2-1, reads KAGVTQTPRYLIKTRGQQVTLSCSPISGHRSVSWYQQTPGQGLQFLFEYFSETQRNKGNFPGRFSGRQFSNSRSEMNVSTLELGDSALYLCASSGGQEQFFGPGTRLTVL.

This clonotype was detected a few times. The chain combines TRBV29-1 with TRBJ1-1, with 8 nucleotides matching TRBD1. With 7 bases clipped from V and 11 bases from J, the junction kept 6 bases outside the gene matches. CDR1 is SQVTM and CDR2 is ANQGSEA in the germline V gene. The CDR3 sequence is 10 residues long. CDR3: CSDSTGDAFF. For the CDR3, the DNA is TGCAGCGATTCGACAGGGGACGCTTTCTTT.

V is TRBV11-2 and J is TRBJ2-5; 9 nucleotides match TRBD1. The CDR3 is made up of 15 amino acids. The V and J ends lost 4 bases and 4 bases, in that order; junction bases with no gene match: 7. Germline values: CDR1 SGHAT, CDR2 FQNNGV. CDR3 nucleotides: TGTGCCAGCAGCTCACAGGGGGCGCGAACAGAGACCCAGTACTTC. Encoded protein: CASSSQGARTETQYF. Using reference TRBV11-2 and TRBJ2-5 for the parts outside the CDR3, the full variable domain is EAGVAQSPRYKIIEKRQSVAFWCNPISGHATLYWYQQILGQGPKLLIQFQNNGVVDDSQLPKDRFSAERLKGVDSTLKIQPAKLEDSAVYLCASSSQGARTETQYFGPGTRLLVL.

The chain employs TRBV27 and TRBJ1-6; no clear D. V gave up 2 bases and J gave up 7 bases, with 12 bases separating them. Looked up from germline, CDR1 is MNHEY and CDR2 is SMNVEV (reference sequence). This CDR3 has 15 amino acids. CDR3 in DNA: TGTGCCAGCAGTTTAGGGTCAGAGTTAAATTCACCCCTCCACTTT. Amino acids: CASSLGSELNSPLHF.

This clonotype showed up just a few times. The chain is built from TRBV28 and TRBJ1-6, with D possibly being TRBD1 (6 bases). CDR3 length: 15 amino acids. The germline gives CDR1 MDHEN, CDR2 SYDVKM. V dropped 5 bases and J dropped 2 bases, with 10 bases sitting between them. The CDR3 DNA follows: TGTGCCAGCAGTCCCGGACAGACCTATAATTCACCCCTCCACTTT. The encoded protein is CASSPGQTYNSPLHF.

The rearrangement links TRBV9 to TRBJ1-6, with D possibly being TRBD1 (6 bases). Trimming shortened V by 7 bases and J by 8 bases, and 10 bases separated the two germline ends. The CDR3 extends over 12 amino acids. Germline CDR1 SGDLS, CDR2 YYNGEE. In DNA, the CDR3 is TGTGCCAGCGGGGGGGCCGATTCACCCCTCCACTTT. Translation: CASGGADSPLHF.

This clonotype was picked up a small number of times. The V gene is TRBV5-1, the J gene TRBJ2-1, with D possibly being TRBD1 (6 bases). CDR3 length: 14 amino acids. Germline CDR1 reads SGHRS; CDR2 reads YFSETQ. The V and J ends lost 4 bases and 15 bases respectively, with 23 bases between them. The CDR3 reads CASSPDSSRGLSFF. The CDR3 coding sequence is TGCGCCAGCAGCCCGGACAGTTCTCGGGGTCTTTCGTTCTTC.

A few counts support this clonotype. The genes are TRBV3-1 and TRBJ2-7; the D gene is possibly TRBD2 (6 bases). The CDR3 is 17 amino acids. The germline gives CDR1 LGHDT, CDR2 YNNKEL (reference sequence). V lost 4 bases and J lost 0, with 19 bases in between. This CDR3 is CASSPSGGVTGSYEQYF. The CDR3 DNA sequence: TGTGCCAGCAGCCCGTCCGGAGGGGTTACAGGCTCCTACGAGCAGTACTTC.

V is TRBV21-1 and J is TRBJ2-5; TRBD1 was called by the table and not checked on the DNA. TRBV21-1 is deemed a pseudogene. CDR3 size: 14 residues. The CDR3 loop is CANPPGVPKETQYF. The DNA for the CDR3 is TGTGCCAATCCACCGGGGGTCCCGAAGGAGACCCAGTACTTC.

This clonotype was seen repeatedly, ten times or more. The J gene is TRBJ2-1, the V gene TRBV29-1; TRBD1 agrees at 12 bases. With V trimmed by 8 bases and J by 4 bases, 21 bases remained unmatched. This CDR3 spans 19 amino acids. Germline lookup yields CDR1 SQVTM and CDR2 ANQGSEA. CDR3 coding DNA: TGCAGCATATCACGGGACAGGGGGCTTTCGACCTCGTTTTACAATGAGCAGTTCTTC. This translates into CSISRDRGLSTSFYNEQFF.

The chain recombines TRBV14 with TRBJ2-2; 12 nucleotides align to TRBD2. CDR3 size: 16 residues. Trimming removed 4 bases from V and 5 bases from J; junction bases left unmatched: 5. Per the germline V gene, CDR1 is SGHDN and CDR2 is FVKESK. The CDR3: CASSPLTSGRTGELFF. The CDR3 nucleotides read TGTGCCAGCAGCCCTCTGACTAGCGGGAGAACCGGGGAGCTGTTTTTT.

This clonotype occurred a few times. The chain combines TRBV18 with TRBJ2-1; no definite D call. Trimming took 2 bases from V and 1 from J, leaving 15 bases between them. This CDR3 comprises 17 residues. Germline V gene data show CDR1 as KGHSH and CDR2 as LQKENI. The CDR3 loop reads CASSPSGRRESYNEQFF. In nucleotides, the CDR3 is TGTGCCAGCTCACCAAGTGGTAGAAGAGAGTCCTACAATGAGCAGTTCTTC.

CDR3 protein: CASSWDRVQSGQPQHF. The CDR3 DNA reads TGTGCCAGCAGTTGGGACAGGGTACAGTCTGGTCAGCCCCAGCATTTT. The chain uses TRBV7-8 and TRBJ1-5; 9 nucleotides line up with TRBD1. Trimming took 6 bases from V and 6 from J; bases not matched to a gene: 12. Germline CDR1 SGHVS, CDR2 FQNEAQ. This CDR3 region has 16 residues.

The chain has TRBV15 and TRBJ1-2; TRBD1 is a possible D gene (5 bases). The CDR3 consists of 15 residues. The V end lost 0 bases, the J end lost 4 bases, and 12 bases lay between the germline ends. CDR1 and CDR2 (germline): LNHNV, YYDKDF (reference sequence). The CDR3 DNA reads as TGTGCCACCAGCAGAGAGGCCAGGGAGGGCTATGGCTACACCTTC. Its translation is CATSREAREGYGYTF.

This chain connects TRBV12-3 or TRBV12-4 to TRBJ1-2, with TRBD1 matching 7 bases. V lost 7 bases to trimming and J lost 6 bases; unmatched junction nucleotides: 11. The length of the CDR3 is 14 residues. CDR3 DNA sequence: TGTGCCAGCACCCTAAGACCAGGGGGAGATGGCTACACCTTC. Translating gives CASTLRPGGDGYTF.

In this sample, this clonotype turned up a few times. The rearrangement joins TRBV6-5 to TRBJ1-3; possibly TRBD1 for D (5 bases). There are 16 residues in the CDR3. Germline CDR1 reads MNHEY; CDR2 reads SVGAGI. V lost 2 bases and J lost 4, with 15 bases in between. This chain's CDR3 is CASSYPSGTDGNTIYF. The DNA of the CDR3 is TGTGCCAGCAGTTACCCTTCCGGGACCGACGGAAACACCATATATTTT.

This sequence joins TRBV12-3 or TRBV12-4 and TRBJ1-5; tentatively, D is TRBD1 (5 bases). With 6 bases removed from V and 7 bases from J, the gap between germline ends came to 16 bases. The CDR3 consists of 14 residues. The DNA of the CDR3 is TGTGCCAGCAGAGCGGTGGGGGGGAACCAGCCCCAGCATTTT. Translating gives CASRAVGGNQPQHF.